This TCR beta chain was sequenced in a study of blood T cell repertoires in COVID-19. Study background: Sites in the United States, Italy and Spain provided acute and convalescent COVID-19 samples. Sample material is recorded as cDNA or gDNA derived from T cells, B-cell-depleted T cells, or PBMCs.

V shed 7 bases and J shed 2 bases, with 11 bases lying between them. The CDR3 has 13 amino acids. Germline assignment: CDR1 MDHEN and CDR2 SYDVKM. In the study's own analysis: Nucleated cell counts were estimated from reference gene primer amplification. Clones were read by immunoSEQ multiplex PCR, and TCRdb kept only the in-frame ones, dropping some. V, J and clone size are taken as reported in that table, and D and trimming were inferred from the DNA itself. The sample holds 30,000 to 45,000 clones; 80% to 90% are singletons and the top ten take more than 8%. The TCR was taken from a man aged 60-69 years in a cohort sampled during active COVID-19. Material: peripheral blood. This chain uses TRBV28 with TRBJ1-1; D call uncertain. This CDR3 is CASTVLINTEAFF. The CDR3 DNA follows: TGTGCCAGCACCGTACTTATAAACACTGAAGCTTTCTTT.